This T cell receptor (beta chain) was identified during a study of blood T cell repertoires in COVID-19 (dated by TCRdb to 2018 to 2021). In terms of the full investigation: Collaborator samples came from the United States, Italy and Spain and covered acute and convalescent phases of COVID-19. The material from the prospective study consisted of cDNA or gDNA derived from T cells, B-cell-depleted T cells, or PBMCs. The repertoires were made available in a free public database intended to serve as a resource for research on the immune response to SARS-CoV-2. Deeply sampled blood TCRbeta repertoires from subjects exposed to, actively infected with, or recovered from COVID-19 were included in the dataset. Samples came from the ongoing ImmuneRACE study (first 160 participants) plus 1,254 subjects from 6 global collaborators. Where available, HLA class I and class II types were obtained from metadata supplied by the sample provider rather than from assay-based typing. The sample metadata nearly always contained a de-identified subject ID, COVID-19 status, age in years and sex. Study-wide findings and limitations: Clinical and demographic metadata were provided uncurated, with the amount varying by source and participant.

V and J are truncated by 1 base and 3 bases respectively, leaving an intervening sequence of 10 bases. From the cysteine through the phenylalanine, the CDR3 covers 15 amino acids. Only the CDR3 portion is preserved as DNA: 45 bases, with reading frame beginning at the first base. CDR1 and CDR2 are read off the germline V gene (reference sequence) as LGHDT and YNNKEL. TCRbeta CDR3 regions were amplified from genomic DNA using the immunoSEQ Assay, a bias-controlled multiplex PCR. The paper's processing steps were these. The number of nucleated cells in each sample was estimated from the amplification of reference gene primers within the assay. To quantify the absolute abundance of each unique TCRbeta CDR3 rearrangement, sequence reads were collapsed and filtered. For each sample, productive Simpson clonality was calculated as the square root of Simpson's diversity index across productive rearrangements. Imported from immuneACCESS, the table was reduced by TCRdb to in-frame sequences with V and J called. These copies leave out some clones; in studies compared against another copy, an unresolved V gene accounts for under half, and the cause of the remainder is not known. The D gene and trimming were derived from the DNA, and the V and J assignments and clone size from that table. Counted in this sample were 150,000 or so clones; around 87% of them appeared once. Together, the top ten hold roughly 4% of the sample.

Participants in the prospective study were aged about 18 to 90 years, lived in about two dozen United States geographic areas, and enrolled through a virtual design. Cohort assignment in the prospective study relied on participant-reported clinical history from a screening survey and a study questionnaire. Exposed participants had been in contact with someone with a PCR-confirmed or clinician-diagnosed COVID-19 case within 2 weeks of study entry. Mobile phlebotomists in the prospective study collected whole blood, serum and a nasopharyngeal or oropharyngeal swab from every participant. Additional blood draws and questionnaires over a 2-month period could optionally be provided by prospective study participants. Prospective study blood samples were shipped either frozen or at room temperature before DNA extraction. About this clone: What antigen it recognizes has not been identified. No base-level quality is on record; no much larger clone is a single base apart.

The source material was PBMCs or T cells enriched from blood (not recorded which). Recombination joined TRBV3-1 (or the pseudogene TRBV3-2) with TRBJ2-1, with a weak D call of TRBD2 (6 bases match). This clonotype was obtained from a woman aged 40-49 years who had been exposed to COVID-19. The DNA sequence is given as TGTGCCAGCAGCCAAGCTACCGGGGGCTACAATGAGCAGTTCTTC. This codes for CASSQATGGYNEQFF.